This T cell receptor (beta chain) was profiled in a study of cytomegalovirus exposure and HLA in healthy donors (dated by TCRdb to about 2017). Notes on the research overall: An earlier analysis of about 530 of the donors reported 276 Gb of sequence data and around 100 million unique TCR beta sequences obtained from roughly 170 million T cells. Along with the approximately 600-subject first cohort, a separate validation cohort of over a hundred different subjects was used. To predict cytomegalovirus infection status, the study brought together high-throughput TCR immunosequencing, statistical association of individual TCRs with disease status, and machine learning. Using immunosequencing, the study profiled T cell repertoires from about 610 subjects and related those repertoires to cytomegalovirus serostatus. A later genetic analysis took genome-wide SNP genotypes for about three fifths of the 666 donors and used that subset as a discovery cohort. All discovery cohort repertoires had been generated using a single sequencing platform. An early release that covered some 630 HLA-typed donors contained around 300 gigabases of sequencing data and some 87 million unique TCR sequences. An earlier analysis of some 500 of the donors used high-throughput TCR beta sequencing to judge whether each TCR beta V gene segment behaved as functional or pseudogenic. HLA typing included class I and class II loci at four-digit resolution. Typing coverage varied by locus: roughly 620-640 donors for A, B, C, DRB1 and DQB1; 500 to 550 for DQA1; around 610 for DPA1; fewer than 480 for DPB1. Among 300 to 500 genotyped donors of the cohort, an average of around 250,000 unique TCR beta nucleotide sequences was sequenced per donor, of which about 18% were non-productive. Of the 350 to 450 genotyped donors, over 65% fell in the genetic ancestry cluster associated with self-reported Caucasian donors. The later analysis used no new phenotypic data to find candidate immune exposures, relying instead on TCR beta sequences and their occurrence across donors. Roughly 5 DR-DQ haplotypes were handled as single units for association and clustering because linkage in the cohort was strong. Donor age, sex, ethnicity and CMV serostatus were compiled alongside the repertoire data. The study aimed to test whether signatures of past pathogen exposure could be identified by cataloging public T cell receptors. A later analysis re-examined previously published TCR beta repertoires from just over 650 donors and added high-resolution HLA genotyping to investigate patterns of TCR occurrence. Study-wide conclusions, independent of this receptor: Roughly uniform sequencing depth across donors was assumed in presence/absence analyses, although this assumption may not hold. In a later analysis, HLA-associated TCR beta chains were found to be more clonally expanded and to have lower generation probabilities than equally common non-associated chains. According to a later analysis, TCR association rates differed among HLA loci, with DRB1 alleles showing the most associated TCRs and HLA-C alleles showing the fewest. A few of the identified cytomegalovirus-associated TCR beta chains were confirmed in vitro to be specific for cytomegalovirus antigens. Because the 87-base-pair reads could not distinguish some IMGT-functional V segments, including TRBV6-2 and TRBV6-3, those segments were excluded. Over 15 rarely observed V segments, including chromosome 9 orphons, were excluded from the earlier analysis of some 590 of the donors because counts were too low. This cohort had only TCR beta chains sequenced, and the lack of alpha or paired-chain data limited which features could be detected. Strong co-occurrence of HLA alleles, especially DR and DQ, made assigning TCR associations to individual alleles difficult. In an earlier analysis of around 500 of the donors, most TCR beta V segments appeared in productive rearrangements about 90% or about 30% of the time, broadly matching IMGT annotations. For the cohort, immune exposure information was limited to CMV serostatus. A later analysis found that most CMV-associated TCR beta chains appeared HLA-restricted, with HLA associations seemingly driven largely by CMV exposure. In a later analysis, around 17,000 TCR beta sequences were associated with specific HLA alleles at a false discovery rate of 0.05. The sequencing pipeline was judged likely to have produced a cluster of highly shared sequence variants as a technical artifact. According to the authors, the approach could potentially be generalized to other disease states and immunological phenotypes. Correlated functional status among segregating V segments might reflect linkage disequilibrium, but an unknown experimental factor could not be ruled out. HLA typing was unavailable for some donors at each locus, so association tests used only the typed subset. The study listed 164 TCR beta chains as associated with cytomegalovirus. In a later genetic analysis, a missense DCLRE1C variant was associated with V-gene and J-gene trimming of TCR beta chains, and the association was replicated in an independent cohort. According to a later genetic analysis, donors in an Asian-associated ancestry cluster had fewer N-insertions in productive TCRs than the approximately 610-donor mean. The classifier was reported to diagnose cytomegalovirus status with high specificity and sensitivity in both the original and validation cohorts. Several of the top co-occurrence clusters appeared to be linked to parvovirus B19, influenza, CMV and Epstein-Barr virus, according to a later analysis. A further reported finding was that TCR beta sequences accurately predicted the HLA-A and HLA-B alleles for most subjects in the first cohort. Across donors, most TCR sequences were observed very rarely, whereas some public TCRs were present in many individuals.

Receptors were amplified or captured by the immunoSEQ multiplex PCR assay. For the multiplex PCR, a mixture combining 60 forward primers for TCR Vbeta segments and 13 reverse primers for TCR Jbeta segments was used. A multiplex PCR assay on genomic DNA amplified the CDR3 region of rearranged TCR beta genes. The Illumina HiSeq System was used to sequence the amplified TCR beta libraries as 87-base-pair reads. For the original study's pipeline: In a later analysis, about 80 million unique TCR beta chains were counted across the approximately 640 repertoires, and roughly 11 million of these chains were shared by at least two donors. Raw reads were error-corrected and collapsed into unique sequences with a nearest-neighbor algorithm that merged closely related sequences to remove PCR and sequencing errors. Alignment of CDR3 sequences to IMGT reference sequences was used to assign V, D and J gene segments. For a sequence to be retained, a match of at least six nucleotides to both a V gene segment and a J gene segment was required. A rearrangement was called productive if the CDR3 had no stop codons and remained in frame with V and J, and every other rearrangement was called non-productive. CDR3 was defined by IMGT convention, running from the second conserved V-encoded cysteine to the conserved J-encoded phenylalanine. Sequences without an unambiguous match to a single V gene segment were excluded from the earlier analysis of 587 of the donors. In an earlier analysis of several hundred of the donors, V segments were called functional above 56.7% productive rearrangements and were called segregating when the between-donor standard deviation exceeded 5%. A statistical classification framework was built for diagnosing cytomegalovirus status from the catalog of TCR beta chain sequences. In a later analysis, TCR nucleotide sequences were compared against IMGT/GENE-DB human TR gene sequences so that V and J genes could be assigned. In a later analysis, CDR3 sequences and most-parsimonious VDJ recombination scenarios were assigned using the TCRdist pipeline. A later analysis defined each TCR beta chain by its CDR3 amino acid sequence plus V-gene family, and excluded reads lacking a unique V-gene family. As a way to deal with suspected cross-contamination and a sequencing artifact, a later analysis dropped roughly 620 nucleotide sequences that were highly shared and had low generation probability. For each public chain, a later analysis derived a clonal expansion index from normalized ranks of inferred template counts within each repertoire. A later analysis computed generation probabilities with a VDJ recombination model fitted to out-of-frame rearrangements, and checked the results against IGoR. In a later analysis, hypergeometric tests were used to score TCR-TCR, TCR-HLA and TCR-CMV co-occurrence, with a repertoire-size bias correction applied to TCR pairs. A later analysis estimated false discovery rates by permuting HLA or CMV assignments 20 times. In a later analysis, co-occurring TCRs were grouped using DBSCAN, with TCRdist sequence similarity added in when clustering inside HLA-allele-positive subsets. For co-occurrence clustering, repertoires with fewer than 30,000 or more than 120,000 public chains were excluded, along with four to six repertoires with anomalous nucleotide sharing. In TCRdb, the immuneACCESS table is reduced to in-frame sequences with V and J assigned. These tables do not hold every clone; where another copy was compared, an unresolved V gene accounts for under half, and the others remain unexplained. V, J and clone size derive from that table, while D and trimming were established from the DNA sequence. This sample is represented by roughly 140,000 clones; around 75% of them were singletons. The leading ten clones occupy 1.5% to 2% of the sample.

In this sample, this clone turned up a few times. What this receptor recognizes is not known. Within one base of it there is no much larger clone, and no base qualities were kept. In total, just over 650 healthy bone marrow donors made up the cohort. All cohort members were sampled while nominally healthy, although unrecorded immune exposures were likely present. The donor was CMV seronegative and was included in the group of under 450 seronegative cohort members. Every donor gave a peripheral blood sample, and the peripheral blood mononuclear cells from that sample were used for TCR beta sequencing. The Qiagen DNeasy Blood Extraction Kit was used to extract genomic DNA from the blood cell samples. Via the germline V gene (reference sequence), CDR1 is MNHEY and CDR2 SMNVEV. Here V drops 2 bases and J drops 5 bases, and the junction holds 11 bases not matched to any gene. The CDR3 covers 16 residues, taking in both the cysteine and the phenylalanine. Of all the DNA, just the CDR3 is kept, 48 bases in frame from base 1.

The rearrangement joined TRBV27 to TRBJ2-5, with 7 junctional bases fitting TRBD1. The receptor comes from a woman in her twenties or thirties in good health and CMV-seronegative. The sequencing input was PBMCs. The CDR3 corresponds to CASSLRSGTARETQYF. The DNA sequence is as follows: TGTGCCAGCAGTTTAAGGTCAGGGACAGCGCGGGAGACCCAGTACTTC.